The 11 T cell receptor beta chains given below trace back to one sample, sequenced in a study of post-analysis software for immune sequencing data. Antigens for these TCRs are unknown. The study's findings and limits: Higher frequency in patients than in controls was seen for about five TRBV segments, with TRBV5-6, TRBV5-1 and TRBV20-1 among them.

Prepared libraries of TCR beta cDNA carried unique molecular identifiers. TCRdb re-derived calls from the PCR reads in MiXCR, one entry per CDR3 protein. The sample lists approximately 250,000 distinct CDR3 sequences; 36% were seen once. Material: blood. These receptors came from a girl under 18 with multiple sclerosis.

For this clonotype: One end of the junction fails to match germline, which may point to a read error. J is TRBJ2-3 and V is TRBV3-1; the match to TRBD2 covers 7 bases. This CDR3 region has 14 residues. Germline CDR1 LGHDT, CDR2 YNNKEL (reference sequence). The CDR3 here is CASRQSTSTDTQYF. CDR3 in DNA: TGTGCCAGCCGTCAATCGACTAGCACAGATACGCAGTATTTC.

This clonotype occurred many times. One end of the junction varies from germline; a read error may be responsible. This rearrangement joins TRBV5-1 to TRBJ2-1, with D uncertain. CDR3 length: 12 amino acids. Looked up from germline, CDR1 is SGHRS and CDR2 is YFSETQ. This chain's CDR3 is CASSPGHNEQFF. The DNA of the CDR3 is TGTGCCAGCAGCCCGGGCCACAATGAGCAGTTCTTC.

This clonotype was counted at least ten times. The genes are TRBV30 and TRBJ2-4; tentative D call: TRBD2 (6 bases). The V end lost 3 bases, the J end lost 6 bases, and 15 bases lay between the germline ends. Germline CDR1 reads GTSNPN; CDR2 reads SVGIG (reference sequence). This CDR3 has 14 amino acids. The CDR3 loop reads CAWSLGAEGNIQYF. The DNA for the CDR3 is TGTGCCTGGAGCCTAGGGGCGGAGGGAAACATTCAGTACTTC.

This clonotype was recorded at least ten times. V and J are TRBV7-9 and TRBJ2-7, with 11 bases aligning to TRBD2. V dropped 4 bases and J dropped 6; count of bases not matched to a gene: 5. This CDR3 is built from 14 residues. Germline values: CDR1 SEHNR, CDR2 FQNEAQ (reference sequence). The CDR3 bases are TGTGCCAGCAGCTCGGGACTAGCGGAAGGCGAGCAGTACTTC. It codes for CASSSGLAEGEQYF.

This clonotype occurred many times. The chain couples TRBV24-1 to TRBJ1-2; perhaps TRBD1 as D (5 bases). Germline V gene sequence: CDR1 KGHDR, CDR2 SFDVKD. Between the trimmed V and J ends, which lost 3 bases and 3 bases, there was a span of 16 bases. This CDR3 has 16 amino acids. CDR3 nucleotide sequence: TGTGCCACCAGTGATCCCCGCCACCAGGGTGACTATGGCTACACCTTC. Its protein product is CATSDPRHQGDYGYTF.

The V gene is TRBV3-1, the J gene TRBJ2-4, with 9 bases that match TRBD2. V was clipped by 1 base and J by 3 bases; unmatched bases: 4. The germline CDR1 and CDR2 sequences are LGHDT and YNNKEL (reference sequence). The CDR3 extends over 16 amino acids. The CDR3 nucleotides are TGTGCCAGCAGCCAAGTAGCGGGAGAAGGCAAAAACATTCAGTACTTC. It is translated as CASSQVAGEGKNIQYF.

This chain connects TRBV5-1 to TRBJ2-1; 9 nucleotides agree with TRBD2. CDR3 length: 15 residues. The V segment lost 5 bases and the J segment 5 bases; nucleotides outside the gene matches: 8. Germline V gene data show CDR1 as SGHRS and CDR2 as YFSETQ. The CDR3 bases are TGCGCCAGCAGGATCGGGACTAGCATGGACAATGAGCAGTTCTTC. Its translation is CASRIGTSMDNEQFF.

This chain uses TRBV27 with TRBJ2-5; D remains ambiguous. The J call may be incorrect, as the DNA end agrees better with TRBJ2-7. Germline CDR1 MNHEY, CDR2 SMNVEV (reference sequence). CDR3 size: 13 residues. The DNA for the CDR3 is TGTGCCAGCAGTTTTACCCCTACCTACGAGCAGTACTTC. Translated, it gives CASSFTPTYEQYF.

This clonotype was observed many times. The chain has TRBV7-9 and TRBJ1-2, with D perhaps matching TRBD1 (6 bases). Germline loops: CDR1 SEHNR, CDR2 FQNEAQ (reference sequence). The ends were cut back, 5 bases at V and 2 bases at J, with 15 bases in the middle. The CDR3 has 15 residues. In nucleotides, the CDR3 is TGTGCCAGCAGCGCTAAAGGACAGCTCAACTATGGCTACACCTTC. Protein product: CASSAKGQLNYGYTF.

The chain couples TRBV6-2 or TRBV6-3 to TRBJ2-1; D ambiguous. The CDR3 is made up of 13 amino acids. Trimming stripped 8 bases from V and 0 bases from J, with 8 bases between. CDR1 and CDR2 (germline): MNHEY, SVGEGT. In nucleotides, the CDR3 is TGTGCCAGCTGTGGGCGCTCCTACAATGAGCAGTTCTTC. It specifies CASCGRSYNEQFF.

This clonotype was observed many times. J is TRBJ2-1 and V is TRBV12-3 or TRBV12-4; the D gene is possibly TRBD2 (7 bases). This CDR3 has 16 amino acids. The germline V and J ends were trimmed by 4 bases and 5 bases, with 18 bases remaining between them. CDR3 protein: CASSSWGGQINNEQFF. In nucleotides, the CDR3 is TGTGCCAGCAGTTCGTGGGGGGGGCAAATTAACAATGAGCAGTTCTTC.